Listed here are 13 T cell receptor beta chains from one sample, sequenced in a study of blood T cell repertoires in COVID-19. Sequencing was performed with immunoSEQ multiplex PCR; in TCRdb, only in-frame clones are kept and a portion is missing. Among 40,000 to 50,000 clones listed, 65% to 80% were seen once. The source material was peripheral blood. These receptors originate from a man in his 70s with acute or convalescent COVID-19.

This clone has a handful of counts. As DNA, the CDR3 is TGTGCCAGTAGTACCCTGCTCGGGAATTCGTATTCACCCCTCCACTTT. Its translation: CASSTLLGNSYSPLHF. The chain carries TRBV19 and TRBJ1-6; D gene ambiguous. The germline CDR1 and CDR2 sequences are LNHDA and SQIVND (reference sequence). Trimming left V 4 bases short and J 8 bases short, with 18 bases between. This CDR3 is 16 amino acids long.

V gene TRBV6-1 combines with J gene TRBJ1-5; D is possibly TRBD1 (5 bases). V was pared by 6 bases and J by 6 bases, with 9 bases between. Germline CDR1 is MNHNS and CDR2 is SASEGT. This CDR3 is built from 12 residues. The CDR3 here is CASSREGQPQHF. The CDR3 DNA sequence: TGTGCCAGCAGCAGGGAGGGTCAGCCCCAGCATTTT.

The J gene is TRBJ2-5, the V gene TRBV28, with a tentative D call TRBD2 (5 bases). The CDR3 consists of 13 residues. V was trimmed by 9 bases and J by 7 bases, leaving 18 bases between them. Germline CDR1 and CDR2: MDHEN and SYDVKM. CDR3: CASKGYEGGTQYF. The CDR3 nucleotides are TGTGCCAGTAAAGGATATGAGGGTGGGACCCAGTACTTC.

The DNA for the CDR3 is TGTGCCAGCAGTACGGGACAGGGGGAAGTGAACACCTTC. It yields the protein CASSTGQGEVNTF. The chain employs TRBV5-6 and TRBJ1-2, with 11 bases matching TRBD1. CDR1 SGHDT and CDR2 YYEEEE come from the germline V gene. This CDR3 comprises 13 residues. The V gene end was trimmed by 5 bases and the J gene end by 12 bases; junction bases not matched to a gene: 9.

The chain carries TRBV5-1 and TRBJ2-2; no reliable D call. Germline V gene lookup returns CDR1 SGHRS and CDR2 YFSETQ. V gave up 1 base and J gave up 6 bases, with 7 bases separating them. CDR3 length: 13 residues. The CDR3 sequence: CASSLTIAGELFF. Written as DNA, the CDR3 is TGCGCCAGCAGCTTGACTATCGCCGGGGAGCTGTTTTTT.

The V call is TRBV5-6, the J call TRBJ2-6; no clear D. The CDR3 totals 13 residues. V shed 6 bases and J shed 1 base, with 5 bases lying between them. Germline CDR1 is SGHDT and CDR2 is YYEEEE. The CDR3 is CASTKSGANVLTF. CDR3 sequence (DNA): TGTGCCAGCACCAAATCTGGGGCCAACGTCCTGACTTTC.

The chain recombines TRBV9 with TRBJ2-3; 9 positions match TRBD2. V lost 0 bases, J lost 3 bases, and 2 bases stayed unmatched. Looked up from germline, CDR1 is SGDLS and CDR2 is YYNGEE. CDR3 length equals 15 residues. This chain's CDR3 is CASSVGSGSTDTQYF. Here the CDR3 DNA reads TGTGCCAGCAGCGTAGGTAGCGGGAGTACAGATACGCAGTATTTT.

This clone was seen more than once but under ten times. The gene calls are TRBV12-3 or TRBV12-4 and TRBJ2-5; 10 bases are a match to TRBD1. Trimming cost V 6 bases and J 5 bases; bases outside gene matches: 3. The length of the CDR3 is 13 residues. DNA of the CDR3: TGTGCCAGCAGGAGACAGGGGGCTGAGACCCAGTACTTC. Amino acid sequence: CASRRQGAETQYF.

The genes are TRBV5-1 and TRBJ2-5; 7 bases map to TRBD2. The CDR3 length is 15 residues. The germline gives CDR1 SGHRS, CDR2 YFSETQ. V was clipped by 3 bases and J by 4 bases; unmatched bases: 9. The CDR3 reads CASSSLARRGETQYF. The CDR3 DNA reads TGCGCCAGCAGCTCACTAGCGAGAAGGGGAGAGACCCAGTACTTC. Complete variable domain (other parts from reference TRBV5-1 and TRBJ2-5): KAGVTQTPRYLIKTRGQQVTLSCSPISGHRSVSWYQQTPGQGLQFLFEYFSETQRNKGNFPGRFSGRQFSNSRSEMNVSTLELGDSALYLCASSSLARRGETQYFGPGTRLLVL.

The CDR3 DNA follows: TGCAGCGTTGTCGTCACGCTAAGCACAGATACGCAGTATTTT. Translating gives CSVVVTLSTDTQYF. This chain uses TRBV29-1 with TRBJ2-3; D remains unclear. CDR3 size: 14 residues. CDR1 and CDR2 from the germline V gene are SQVTM and ANQGSEA. Trimming shortened V by 4 bases and J by 0 bases, and 11 bases separated the two germline ends.

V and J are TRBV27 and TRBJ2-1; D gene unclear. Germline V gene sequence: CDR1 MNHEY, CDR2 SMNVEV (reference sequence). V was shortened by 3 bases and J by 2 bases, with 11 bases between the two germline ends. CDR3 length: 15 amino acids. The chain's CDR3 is CASSFARPPYNEQFF. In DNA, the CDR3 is TGTGCCAGCAGTTTTGCCAGGCCCCCCTACAATGAGCAGTTCTTC.

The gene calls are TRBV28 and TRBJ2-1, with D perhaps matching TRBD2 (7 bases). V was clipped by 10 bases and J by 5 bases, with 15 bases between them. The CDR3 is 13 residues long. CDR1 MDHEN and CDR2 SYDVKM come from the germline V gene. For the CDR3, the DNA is TGTGCCACCCCCGGGGGGCACCACAATGAGCAGTTCTTC. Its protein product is CATPGGHHNEQFF.

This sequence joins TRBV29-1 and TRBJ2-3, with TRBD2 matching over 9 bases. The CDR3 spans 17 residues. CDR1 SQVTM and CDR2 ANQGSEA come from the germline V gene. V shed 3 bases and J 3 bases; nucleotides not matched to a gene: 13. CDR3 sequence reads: CSVDWSSGSVGTDTQYF. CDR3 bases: TGCAGCGTTGATTGGAGTAGCGGGAGTGTTGGTACAGATACGCAGTATTTT.